The clone carrying this T cell receptor (beta chain) has ten or more counts. Trimming shortened V by 0 bases and J by 8 bases, and 4 bases separated the two germline ends. Germline V CDR1 and CDR2: LGHNT, FRNRAP. The CDR3 runs to 11 residues. Amplification yielded TCR beta CDR3 regions, with RNA transcripts as the source. In the first-round RT-PCR of the TCR CDR3, the HTBI primer set was used. TCRdb passed the multiplex PCR reads through MiXCR, listing each CDR3 protein once. The table shows 400,000 to 500,000 distinct CDR3 sequences, with roughly an eighth occurring only once. Graves' hyperthyroidism is called stable when ophthalmopathy does not progress within 18 months. This specimen comes from a study of T cells in Graves' hyperthyroidism and ophthalmopathy.

The material sequenced was blood. The source is a woman aged 18 to 35 with Graves' hyperthyroidism. V and J are TRBV12-5 and TRBJ1-2; the D is unclear. CDR3 coding DNA: TGTGCTAGTGGTTTGGTTAGGGGCTACACCTTC. It codes for CASGLVRGYTF. The variable domain in full, completed from reference TRBV12-5 and TRBJ1-2, reads DARVTQTPRHKVTEMGQEVTMRCQPILGHNTVFWYRQTMMQGLELLAYFRNRAPLDDSGMPKDRFSAEMPDATLATLKIQPSEPRDSAVYFCASGLVRGYTFGSGTRLTVV.